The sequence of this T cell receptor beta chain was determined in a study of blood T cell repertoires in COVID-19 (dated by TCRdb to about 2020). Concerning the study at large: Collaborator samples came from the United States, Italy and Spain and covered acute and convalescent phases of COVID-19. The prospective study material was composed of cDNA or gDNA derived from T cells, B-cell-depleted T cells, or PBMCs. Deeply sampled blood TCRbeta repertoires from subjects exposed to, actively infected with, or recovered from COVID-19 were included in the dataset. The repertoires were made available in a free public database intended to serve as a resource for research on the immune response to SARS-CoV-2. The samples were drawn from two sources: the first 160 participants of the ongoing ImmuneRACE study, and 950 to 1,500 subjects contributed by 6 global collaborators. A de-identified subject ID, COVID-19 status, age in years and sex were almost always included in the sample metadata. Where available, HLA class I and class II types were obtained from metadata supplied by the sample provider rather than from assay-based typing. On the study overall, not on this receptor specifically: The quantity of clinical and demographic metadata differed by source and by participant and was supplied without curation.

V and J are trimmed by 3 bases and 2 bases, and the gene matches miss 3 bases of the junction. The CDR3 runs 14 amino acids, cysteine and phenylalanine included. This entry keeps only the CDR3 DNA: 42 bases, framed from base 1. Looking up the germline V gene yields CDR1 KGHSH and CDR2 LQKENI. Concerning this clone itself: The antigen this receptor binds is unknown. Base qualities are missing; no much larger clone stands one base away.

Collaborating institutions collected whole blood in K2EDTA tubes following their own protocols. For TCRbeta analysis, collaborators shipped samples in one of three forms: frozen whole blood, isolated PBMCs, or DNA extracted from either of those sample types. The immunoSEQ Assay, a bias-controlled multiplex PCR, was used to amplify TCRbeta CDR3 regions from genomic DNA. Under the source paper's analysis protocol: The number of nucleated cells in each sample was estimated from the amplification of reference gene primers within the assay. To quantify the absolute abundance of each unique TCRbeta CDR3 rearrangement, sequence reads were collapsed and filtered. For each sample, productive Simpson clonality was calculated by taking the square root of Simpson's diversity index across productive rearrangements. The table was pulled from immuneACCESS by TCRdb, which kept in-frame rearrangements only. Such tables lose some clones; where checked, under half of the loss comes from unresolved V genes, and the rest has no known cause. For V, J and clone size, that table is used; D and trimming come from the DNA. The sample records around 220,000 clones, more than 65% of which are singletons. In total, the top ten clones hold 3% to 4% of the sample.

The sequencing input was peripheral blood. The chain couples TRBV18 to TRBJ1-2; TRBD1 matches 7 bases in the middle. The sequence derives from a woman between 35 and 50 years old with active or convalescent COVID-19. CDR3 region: CASSPTGTNYGYTF. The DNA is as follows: TGTGCCAGCTCACCGACAGGGACAAACTATGGCTACACCTTC.